The following is a TCR beta chain sequence with its context. These data belong to a study of blood T cell repertoires in COVID-19. Study context: Samples representing acute and convalescent COVID-19 were sourced from the United States, Italy and Spain.

Seattle patients were enrolled during active infection and followed longitudinally. The germline V gene encodes CDR1 SGDLS and CDR2 YYNGEE. The V and J ends lost 0 bases and 7 bases, in that order; junction bases with no gene match: 1. The CDR3 is 15 residues long. In the original analysis: Nucleated cell number was recorded as an estimate derived from reference gene primer amplification. This table comes from immunoSEQ multiplex PCR, and its TCRdb copy is limited to in-frame clones, with some not included. V, J and clone size are taken as reported in that table, and D and trimming were inferred from the DNA itself. This repertoire shows 300,000 or so clones, approximately 87% found once; its top ten account for roughly 2.9%.

The chain is built from TRBV9 and TRBJ1-6, with 10 positions matching TRBD1. The sequence was collected from a woman in her twenties or thirties with COVID-19, enrolled during active disease. Sample: peripheral blood. CDR3 DNA sequence: TGTGCCAGCAGCGTAGTGGGACAGGGGAATTCACCCCTCCACTTT. It encodes CASSVVGQGNSPLHF.